A selection of T cell receptor beta chains follows, all from one sample in a study of blood T cell repertoires in COVID-19. Sequencing was performed with immunoSEQ multiplex PCR; in TCRdb, only in-frame clones are kept and a portion is missing. The repertoire consists of some 260,000 clones, with around 80% occurring once and the leading ten covering around 4.1%. Material: PBMCs or T cells enriched from blood (not recorded which). The receptors come from a man aged 25 to 45 with acute COVID-19. Each CDR3 is given without its conserved first and last residue.

J	length	V	CDR3
TRBJ1-1	15	TRBV7-9	ASSLELSSDMNTEAF
TRBJ2-3	11	TRBV14	ASRPGLEGTQY
TRBJ2-1	14	TRBV7-2	ASSSPSGRSHNEQF
TRBJ1-2	13	TRBV6-5	ASSIAREPNYGYT
TRBJ2-4	18	TRBV27	ASGNLRPGLAGGMENIQY
TRBJ2-3	14	TRBV5-1	ASSPTSGGSTDTQY
TRBJ2-3	15	TRBV30	AWSLGLAGEGTDTQY
TRBJ1-5	13	TRBV6-5	ASSPGQSSNQPQH
TRBJ2-1	12	TRBV6-5	ASTPSGRVTEQF
TRBJ2-3	14	TRBV5-6	ASSYPGQGGTDTQY
TRBJ2-4	12	TRBV10-3	AISESLGGRIQY
TRBJ2-5	15	TRBV10-2	ASSVAGGQEFGETQY
TRBJ1-4	14	TRBV5-1	ASSRLGPATNEKLF
TRBJ2-5	15	TRBV21-1	ASSKDHSGIYQETQY
TRBJ1-4	13	TRBV15	ATSETGGAQEKLF
TRBJ1-1	13	TRBV23-1	ASSQSPGMNTEAF
TRBJ1-2	9	TRBV7-9	ASSSRYGYT
TRBJ1-6	12	TRBV5-8	ASSSSSYNSPLH
TRBJ2-1	13	TRBV7-4	ASSQLAGRYNEQF
TRBJ2-1	12	TRBV4-1	ASSYQGDYNEQF
TRBJ2-2	13	TRBV29-1	SVVRDRGGTGELF
TRBJ1-4	11	TRBV19	ASRRRQEEKLF
TRBJ1-2	13	TRBV5-6	ASSFWDRTNYGYT
TRBJ2-5	12	TRBV11-3	ASSLAGVAETQY
TRBJ2-5	13	TRBV5-4	ASSLAGGSGETQY
TRBJ1-1	11	TRBV6-1	ASSDLTGVGAF
TRBJ1-6	13	TRBV19	ASSAGTANNSPLH
TRBJ1-1	13	TRBV11-2	ASSRHLGGVTEAF
TRBJ2-1	18	TRBV14	ASSQEGRGGLAAHGDEQF
TRBJ1-3	11	TRBV7-2	ASRDSSGNTIY
TRBJ2-5	13	TRBV6-2/TRBV6-3	ASSYIAGGRETQY
TRBJ1-2	13	TRBV24-1	ATEPGQGISGGYT